This is a list of T cell receptor beta chains from one sample in a study of post-analysis software for immune sequencing data. TCRdb fed the PCR reads into MiXCR, producing one record per CDR3 protein. The sample has about 820,000 distinct CDR3 sequences; around 50% are singletons. The sequenced sample consisted of blood. These receptors originate from a girl between 5 and 17 years old with multiple sclerosis. The CDR3 runs from the conserved cysteine through the conserved F or W. Each record gives: D gene, J gene, clone size, V gene, CDR3 DNA, CDR3 protein. The D gene is left open where the match is weak. Rows give clone size only sometimes, using once, few, many, or a class for an expanded clone.

TRBD2	TRBJ2-1	.	TRBV20-1	TGCAGTGCTAGAGGCCCCACTAGCGGGACTCCCCATGAGCAGTTCTTC	CSARGPTSGTPHEQFF
TRBD2	TRBJ2-7	once	TRBV6-1	TGTACCAGCAGGCCTACTAGCGCCAGGAGCTCCTACGAGCAGTACTTC	CTSRPTSARSSYEQYF
.	TRBJ1-1	.	TRBV3-1	TGTGCCAGCAGCCATGCGGGCAGGGTGAACACTGAAGCTTTCTTT	CASSHAGRVNTEAFF
.	TRBJ2-1	.	TRBV24-1	TGTGCCACCAGCCGCGGTAGCGGCTCCTACAATGAGCAGTTCTTC	CATSRGSGSYNEQFF
TRBD1	TRBJ2-7	.	TRBV7-6	TGTGCCAGCAGCCTAAGGGACAGCAACTACGAGCAGTACTTC	CASSLRDSNYEQYF
.	TRBJ2-7	.	TRBV6-6	TGTGCCAGCAGTTTCCTCCCCCAATACGAGCAGTACTTC	CASSFLPQYEQYF
.	TRBJ2-3	.	TRBV20-1	TGCAGTGCCCCGTTCGGGGGAGCTACCACAGATACGCAGTATTTT	CSAPFGGATTDTQYF
.	TRBJ2-3	.	TRBV10-3	TGTGCCATCAGTGCGGCGGGGGCCCAAACAGATACGCAGTATTTT	CAISAAGAQTDTQYF
TRBD2	TRBJ2-3	.	TRBV14	TGTGCCAGCAGCCAATTTAGCGGGAGGGCCGCGGATACGCAGTATTTT	CASSQFSGRAADTQYF
.	TRBJ2-1	.	TRBV6-1	TGTGCCAGCAGTGAAGAGTACCGGTCAGCCTTTTACAATGAGCAGTTCTTC	CASSEEYRSAFYNEQFF
TRBD1	TRBJ2-7	.	TRBV6-1	TGTGCCAGCACAACCGGGACAGGGTTCTACGAGCAGTACTTC	CASTTGTGFYEQYF
TRBD1	TRBJ2-4	.	TRBV7-3	TGTGCCAGCAGCGCAGGGGGCGGTCGGGCCAAAAACATTCAGTACTTC	CASSAGGGRAKNIQYF
.	TRBJ2-3	few	TRBV20-1	TGCAGTGCTATTACCACAGATACGCAGTATTTT	CSAITTDTQYF
TRBD1	TRBJ2-4	.	TRBV5-5	TGTGCCAGCAGCTCCAGGGGGCGCAGGGACATTCAGTACTTC	CASSSRGRRDIQYF
.	TRBJ2-7	.	TRBV6-2/TRBV6-3	TGTGCCAGCAAACGCACAGATGAGCAGTACTTC	CASKRTDEQYF
.	TRBJ2-4	.	TRBV5-6	TGTGCCAGCAGCGGCGGGACTCTACAAGGCGTAAGAAACATTCAGTACTTC	CASSGGTLQGVRNIQYF
.	TRBJ2-6	few	TRBV12-3/TRBV12-4	TGTGCCGCCTCTGTTTCCGGGGCCAACGTCCTGACTTTC	CAASVSGANVLTF
TRBD2	TRBJ2-7	few	TRBV7-8	TGTGCCAGCAGCTTAGCCGAGACTAGCGGGGGCTACGAGCAGTACTTC	CASSLAETSGGYEQYF
.	TRBJ2-3	.	TRBV20-1	TGCAGTGCTAGCAGAGGGGGTCAGGCAGATACGCAGTATTTT	CSASRGGQADTQYF
.	TRBJ2-7	.	TRBV20-1	TGCAGTGCAGGGGGTCGGTTGAGCTCCTACGAGCAGTACTTC	CSAGGRLSSYEQYF
.	TRBJ2-1	.	TRBV7-9	TGTGCCAGCAGACCCGGGACATCTTGGTACTACAATGAGCAGTTCTTC	CASRPGTSWYYNEQFF
.	TRBJ2-1	.	TRBV29-1	TGCAGCGTTTTCCTCGCAAACAATGAGCAGTTCTTC	CSVFLANNEQFF
TRBD1	TRBJ2-7	.	TRBV5-1	TGCGCCAGCAGCCGTTGGGGGACAGCTCGAACCTACGAGCAGTACTTC	CASSRWGTARTYEQYF
TRBD1	TRBJ1-1	.	TRBV25-1	TGTGCCAGCAGTACCGCGGGACAGGAAGCTTTCTTT	CASSTAGQEAFF
TRBD2	TRBJ2-5	.	TRBV7-2	TGTGCCAGCAGCTTAGGCGGGAGGGCCGTAGAGACCCAGTACTTC	CASSLGGRAVETQYF
.	TRBJ1-1	once	TRBV29-1	TGCAGCGTAAGGGTTGCCACTGAAGCTTTCTTT	CSVRVATEAFF
.	TRBJ2-2	few	TRBV12-3/TRBV12-4	TGTGCCAGCAGCCCCTTGGGGGGGAACACCGGGGAGCTGTTTTTT	CASSPLGGNTGELFF